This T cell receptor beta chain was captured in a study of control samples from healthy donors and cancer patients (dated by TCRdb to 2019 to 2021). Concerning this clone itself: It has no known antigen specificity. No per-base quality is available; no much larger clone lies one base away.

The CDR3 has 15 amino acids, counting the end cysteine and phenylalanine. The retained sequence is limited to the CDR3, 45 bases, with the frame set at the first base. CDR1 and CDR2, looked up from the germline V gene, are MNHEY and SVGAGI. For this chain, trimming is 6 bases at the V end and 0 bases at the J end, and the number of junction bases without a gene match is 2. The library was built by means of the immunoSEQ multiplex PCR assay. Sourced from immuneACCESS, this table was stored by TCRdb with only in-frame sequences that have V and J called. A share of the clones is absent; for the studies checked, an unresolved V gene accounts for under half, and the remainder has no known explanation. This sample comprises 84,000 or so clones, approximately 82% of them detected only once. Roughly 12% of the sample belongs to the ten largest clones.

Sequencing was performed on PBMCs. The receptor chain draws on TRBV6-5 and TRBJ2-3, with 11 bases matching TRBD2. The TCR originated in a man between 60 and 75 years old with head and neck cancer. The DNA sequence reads TGTGCCAGCAGCACTAGCGGGGGAAGCACAGATACGCAGTATTTT. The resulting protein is CASSTSGGSTDTQYF.